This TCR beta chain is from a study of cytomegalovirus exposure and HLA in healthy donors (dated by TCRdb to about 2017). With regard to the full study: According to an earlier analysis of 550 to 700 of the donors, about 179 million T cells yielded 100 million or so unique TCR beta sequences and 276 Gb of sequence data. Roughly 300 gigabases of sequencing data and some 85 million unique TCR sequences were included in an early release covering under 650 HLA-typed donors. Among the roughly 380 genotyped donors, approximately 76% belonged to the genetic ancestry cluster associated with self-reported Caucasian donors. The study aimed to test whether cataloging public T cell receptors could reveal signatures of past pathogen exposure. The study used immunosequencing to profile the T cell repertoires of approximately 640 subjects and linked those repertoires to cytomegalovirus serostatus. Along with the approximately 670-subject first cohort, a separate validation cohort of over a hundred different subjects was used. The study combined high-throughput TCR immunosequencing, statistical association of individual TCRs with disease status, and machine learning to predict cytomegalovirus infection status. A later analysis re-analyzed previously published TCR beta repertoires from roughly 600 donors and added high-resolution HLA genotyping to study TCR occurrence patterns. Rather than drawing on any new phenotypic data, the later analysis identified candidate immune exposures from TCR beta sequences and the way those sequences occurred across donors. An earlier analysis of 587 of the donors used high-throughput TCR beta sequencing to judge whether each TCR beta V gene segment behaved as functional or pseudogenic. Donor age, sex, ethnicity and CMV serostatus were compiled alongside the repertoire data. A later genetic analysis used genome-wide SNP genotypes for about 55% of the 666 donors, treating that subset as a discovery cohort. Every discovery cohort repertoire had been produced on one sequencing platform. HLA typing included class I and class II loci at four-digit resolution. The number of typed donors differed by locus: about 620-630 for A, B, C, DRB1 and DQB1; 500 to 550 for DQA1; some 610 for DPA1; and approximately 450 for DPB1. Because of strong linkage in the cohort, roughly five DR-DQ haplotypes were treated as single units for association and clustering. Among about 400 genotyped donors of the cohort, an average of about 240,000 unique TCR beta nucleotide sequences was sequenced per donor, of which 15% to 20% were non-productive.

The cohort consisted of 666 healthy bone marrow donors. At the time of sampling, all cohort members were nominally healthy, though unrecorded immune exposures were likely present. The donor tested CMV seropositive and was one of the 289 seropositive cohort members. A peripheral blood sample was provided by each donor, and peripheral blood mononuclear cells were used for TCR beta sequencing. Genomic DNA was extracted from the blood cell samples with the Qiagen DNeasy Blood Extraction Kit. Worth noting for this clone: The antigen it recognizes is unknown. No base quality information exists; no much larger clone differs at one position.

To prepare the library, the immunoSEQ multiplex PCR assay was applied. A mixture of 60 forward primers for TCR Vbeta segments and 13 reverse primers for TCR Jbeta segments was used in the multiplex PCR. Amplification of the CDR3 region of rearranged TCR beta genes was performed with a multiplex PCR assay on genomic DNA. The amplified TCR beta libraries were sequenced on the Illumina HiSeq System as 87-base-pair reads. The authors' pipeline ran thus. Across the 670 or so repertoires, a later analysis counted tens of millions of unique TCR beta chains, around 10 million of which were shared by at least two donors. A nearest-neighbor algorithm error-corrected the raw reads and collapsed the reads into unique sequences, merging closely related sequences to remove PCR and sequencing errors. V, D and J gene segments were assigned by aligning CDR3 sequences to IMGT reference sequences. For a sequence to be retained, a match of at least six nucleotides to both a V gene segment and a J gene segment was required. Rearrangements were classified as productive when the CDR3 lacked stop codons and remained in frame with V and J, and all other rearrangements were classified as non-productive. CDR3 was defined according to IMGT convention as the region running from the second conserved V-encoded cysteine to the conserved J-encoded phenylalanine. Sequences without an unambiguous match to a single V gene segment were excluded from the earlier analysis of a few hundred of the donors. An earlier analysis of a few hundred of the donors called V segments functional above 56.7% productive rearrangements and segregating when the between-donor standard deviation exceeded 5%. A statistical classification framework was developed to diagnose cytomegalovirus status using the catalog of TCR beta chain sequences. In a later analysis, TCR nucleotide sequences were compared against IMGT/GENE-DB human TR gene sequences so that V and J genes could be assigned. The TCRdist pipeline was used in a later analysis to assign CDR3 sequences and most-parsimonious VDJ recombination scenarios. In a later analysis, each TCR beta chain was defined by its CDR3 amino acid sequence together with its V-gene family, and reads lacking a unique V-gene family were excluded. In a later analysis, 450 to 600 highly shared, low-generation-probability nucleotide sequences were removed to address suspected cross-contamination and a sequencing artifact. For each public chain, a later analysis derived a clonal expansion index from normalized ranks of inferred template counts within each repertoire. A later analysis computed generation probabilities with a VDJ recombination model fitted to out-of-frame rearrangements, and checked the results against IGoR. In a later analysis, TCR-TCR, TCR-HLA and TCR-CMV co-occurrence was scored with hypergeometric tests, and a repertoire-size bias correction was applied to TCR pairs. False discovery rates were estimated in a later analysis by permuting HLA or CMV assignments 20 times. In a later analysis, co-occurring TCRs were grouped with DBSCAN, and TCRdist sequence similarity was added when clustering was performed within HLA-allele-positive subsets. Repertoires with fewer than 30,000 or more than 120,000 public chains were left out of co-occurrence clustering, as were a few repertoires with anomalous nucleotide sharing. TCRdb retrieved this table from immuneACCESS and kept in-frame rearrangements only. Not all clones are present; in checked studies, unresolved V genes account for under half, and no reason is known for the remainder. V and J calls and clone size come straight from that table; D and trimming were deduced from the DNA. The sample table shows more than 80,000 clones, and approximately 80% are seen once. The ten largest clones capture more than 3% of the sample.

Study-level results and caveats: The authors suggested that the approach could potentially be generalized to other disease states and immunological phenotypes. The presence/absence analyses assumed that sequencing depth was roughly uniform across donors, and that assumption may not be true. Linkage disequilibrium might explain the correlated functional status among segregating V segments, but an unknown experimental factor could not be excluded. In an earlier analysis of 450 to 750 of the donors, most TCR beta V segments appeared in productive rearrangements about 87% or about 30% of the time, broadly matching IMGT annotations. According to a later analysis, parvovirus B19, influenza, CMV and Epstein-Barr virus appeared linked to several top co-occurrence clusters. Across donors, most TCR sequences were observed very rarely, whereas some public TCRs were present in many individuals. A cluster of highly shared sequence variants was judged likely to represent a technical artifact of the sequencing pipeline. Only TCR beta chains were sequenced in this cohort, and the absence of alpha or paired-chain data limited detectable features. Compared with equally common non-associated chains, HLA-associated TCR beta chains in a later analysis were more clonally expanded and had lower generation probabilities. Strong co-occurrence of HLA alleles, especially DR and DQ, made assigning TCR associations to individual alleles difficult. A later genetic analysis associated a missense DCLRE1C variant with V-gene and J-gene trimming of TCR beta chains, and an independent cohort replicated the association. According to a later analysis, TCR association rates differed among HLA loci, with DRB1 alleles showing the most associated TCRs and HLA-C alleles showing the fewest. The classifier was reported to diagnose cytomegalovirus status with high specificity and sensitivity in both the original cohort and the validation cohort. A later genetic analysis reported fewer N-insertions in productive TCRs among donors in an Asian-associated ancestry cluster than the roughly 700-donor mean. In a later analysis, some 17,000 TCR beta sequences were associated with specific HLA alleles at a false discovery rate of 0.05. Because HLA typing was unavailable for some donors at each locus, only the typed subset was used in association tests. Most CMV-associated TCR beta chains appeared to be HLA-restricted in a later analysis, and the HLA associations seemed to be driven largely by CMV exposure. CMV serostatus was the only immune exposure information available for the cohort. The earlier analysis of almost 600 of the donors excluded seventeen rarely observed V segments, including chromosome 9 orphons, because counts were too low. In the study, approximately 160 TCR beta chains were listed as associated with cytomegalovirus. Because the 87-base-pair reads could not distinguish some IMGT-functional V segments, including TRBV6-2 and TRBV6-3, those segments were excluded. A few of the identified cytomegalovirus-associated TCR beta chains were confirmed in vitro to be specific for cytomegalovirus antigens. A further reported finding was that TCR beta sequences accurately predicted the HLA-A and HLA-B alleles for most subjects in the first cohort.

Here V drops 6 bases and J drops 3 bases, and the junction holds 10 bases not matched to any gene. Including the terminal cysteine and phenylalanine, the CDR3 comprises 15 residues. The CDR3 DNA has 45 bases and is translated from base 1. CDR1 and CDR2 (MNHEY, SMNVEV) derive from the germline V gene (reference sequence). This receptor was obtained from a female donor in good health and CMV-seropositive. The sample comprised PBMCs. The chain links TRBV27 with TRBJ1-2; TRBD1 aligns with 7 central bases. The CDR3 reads CASRSPNRGHYGYTF. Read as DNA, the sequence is TGTGCCAGCAGGTCGCCGAACAGGGGACACTATGGCTACACCTTC.